This T cell receptor (beta chain) was recovered during a study of cytomegalovirus exposure and HLA in healthy donors. About this clone itself: The antigen remains unidentified.

TCRdb keeps only in-frame clones here, not all; method: immunoSEQ multiplex PCR. The repertoire holds about 200,000 clones, roughly 77% seen once, with 1% to 1.5% in the top ten. Study-level results: Published work reported that the classifier diagnosed cytomegalovirus status with high specificity and sensitivity.

The TCR sequence derives from a woman in her twenties or thirties in good health and CMV-seronegative. Sequenced: PBMCs.

The CDR3 coding sequence is TGTGCCAGCAGTTTACGAGGGTATCGGGAGGACTATGGCTACACCTTC. It is translated as CASSLRGYREDYGYTF. The rearrangement uses TRBV28 and TRBJ1-2, with no clear D. V lost 2 bases to trimming and J lost 3 bases, with 16 bases between them. The CDR3 consists of 16 residues. Germline V gives CDR1 MDHEN, CDR2 SYDVKM.